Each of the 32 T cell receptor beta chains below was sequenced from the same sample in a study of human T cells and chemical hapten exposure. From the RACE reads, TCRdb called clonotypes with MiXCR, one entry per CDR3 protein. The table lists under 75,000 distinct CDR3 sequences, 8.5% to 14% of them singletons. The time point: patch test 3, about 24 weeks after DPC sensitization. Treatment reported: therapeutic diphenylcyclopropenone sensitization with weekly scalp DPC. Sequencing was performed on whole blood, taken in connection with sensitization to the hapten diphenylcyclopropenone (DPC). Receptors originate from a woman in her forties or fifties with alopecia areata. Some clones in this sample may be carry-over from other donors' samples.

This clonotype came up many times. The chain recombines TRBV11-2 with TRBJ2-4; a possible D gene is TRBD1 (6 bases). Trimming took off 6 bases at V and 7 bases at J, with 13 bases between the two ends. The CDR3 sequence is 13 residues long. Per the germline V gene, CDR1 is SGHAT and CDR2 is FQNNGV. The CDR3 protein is CASSQGLGNIQYF. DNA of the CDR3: TGTGCCAGCAGTCAGGGGTTGGGGAACATTCAGTACTTC.

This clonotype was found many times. CDR3 region: CSGRQVAPRDTQYF. The CDR3 DNA follows: TGCAGCGGTCGCCAGGTTGCCCCAAGAGATACGCAGTATTTT. V usage is TRBV29-1 and J usage is TRBJ2-3; D remains unclear. The germline gives CDR1 SQVTM, CDR2 ANQGSEA. This CDR3 is built from 14 residues. Trimming cost V 7 bases and J 5 bases, with 19 bases left between them.

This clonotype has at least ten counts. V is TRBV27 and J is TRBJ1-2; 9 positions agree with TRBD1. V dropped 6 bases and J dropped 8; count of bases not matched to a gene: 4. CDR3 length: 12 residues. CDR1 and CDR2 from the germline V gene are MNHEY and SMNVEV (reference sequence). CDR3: CASRGTGRGYTF. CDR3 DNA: TGTGCCAGCAGGGGGACAGGGCGCGGCTACACCTTC.

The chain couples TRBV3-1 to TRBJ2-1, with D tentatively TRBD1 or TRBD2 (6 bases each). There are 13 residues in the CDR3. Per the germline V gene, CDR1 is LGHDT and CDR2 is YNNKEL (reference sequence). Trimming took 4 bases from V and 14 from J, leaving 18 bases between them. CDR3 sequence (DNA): TGTGCCAGCAGCCGGGGGGCAAGTAATGAAGAGTTCTTC. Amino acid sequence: CASSRGASNEEFF.

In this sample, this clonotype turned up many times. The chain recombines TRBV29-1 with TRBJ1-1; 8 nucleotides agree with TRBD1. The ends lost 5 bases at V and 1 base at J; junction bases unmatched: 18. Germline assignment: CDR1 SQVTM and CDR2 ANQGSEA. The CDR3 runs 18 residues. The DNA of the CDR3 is TGCAGCGTTCCATCATGGGGAACAGGGGGTGAGGGGAACACTGAAGCTTTCTTT. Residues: CSVPSWGTGGEGNTEAFF.

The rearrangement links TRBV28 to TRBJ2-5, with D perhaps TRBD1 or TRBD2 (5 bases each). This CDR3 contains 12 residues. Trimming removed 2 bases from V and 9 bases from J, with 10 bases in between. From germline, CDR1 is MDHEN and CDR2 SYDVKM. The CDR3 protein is CASSLKGRAQYF. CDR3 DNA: TGTGCCAGCAGTTTAAAGGGGCGGGCCCAGTACTTC.

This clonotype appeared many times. The CDR3 loop is CASSFGDIQYF. CDR3 nucleotide sequence: TGTGCCAGCAGTTTTGGAGACATTCAGTACTTC. V is TRBV27 and J is TRBJ2-4; no reliable D call. Germline-derived CDR1 and CDR2 are MNHEY and SMNVEV (reference sequence). The V and J ends lost 3 bases and 8 bases respectively, with 5 bases between them. There are 11 residues in the CDR3.

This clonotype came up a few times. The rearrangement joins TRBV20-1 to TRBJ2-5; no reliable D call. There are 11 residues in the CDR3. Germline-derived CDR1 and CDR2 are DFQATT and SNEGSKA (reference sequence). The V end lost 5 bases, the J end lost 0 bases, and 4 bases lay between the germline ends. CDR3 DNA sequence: TGCAGTGCTCTTCACCAAGAGACCCAGTACTTC. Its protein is CSALHQETQYF.

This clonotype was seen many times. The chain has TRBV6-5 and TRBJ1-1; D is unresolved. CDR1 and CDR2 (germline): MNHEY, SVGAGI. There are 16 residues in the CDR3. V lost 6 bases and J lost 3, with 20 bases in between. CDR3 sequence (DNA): TGTGCCAGCAGCCCAGGTCGTAGCCGAGGATACACTGAAGCTTTCTTT. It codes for CASSPGRSRGYTEAFF.

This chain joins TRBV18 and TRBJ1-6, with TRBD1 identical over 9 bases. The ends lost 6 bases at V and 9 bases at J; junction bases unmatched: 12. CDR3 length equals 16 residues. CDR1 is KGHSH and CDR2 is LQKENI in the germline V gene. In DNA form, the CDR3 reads TGTGCCAGCTCGCCGGTAGGACAGGGGATGAGTTCACCCCTCCACTTT. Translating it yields CASSPVGQGMSSPLHF.

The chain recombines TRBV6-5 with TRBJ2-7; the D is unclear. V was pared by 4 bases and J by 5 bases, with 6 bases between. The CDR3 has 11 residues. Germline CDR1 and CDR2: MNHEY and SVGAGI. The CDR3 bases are TGTGCCAGCAGTTCCTCTGACGAGCAGTACTTC. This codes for CASSSSDEQYF.

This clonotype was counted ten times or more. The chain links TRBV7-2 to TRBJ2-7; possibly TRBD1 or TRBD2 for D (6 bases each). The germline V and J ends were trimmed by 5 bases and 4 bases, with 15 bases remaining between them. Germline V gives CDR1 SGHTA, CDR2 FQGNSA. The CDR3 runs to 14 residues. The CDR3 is CASSHLGAGYEQYF. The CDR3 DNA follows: TGTGCCAGCAGCCACTTGGGGGCGGGGTACGAGCAGTACTTC.

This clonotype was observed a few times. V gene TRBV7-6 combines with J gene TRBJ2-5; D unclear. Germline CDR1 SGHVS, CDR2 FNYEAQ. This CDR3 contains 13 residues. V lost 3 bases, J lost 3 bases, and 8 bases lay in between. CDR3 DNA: TGTGCCAGCAGCTTCGCTCTAGAAGAGACCCAGTACTTC. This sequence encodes CASSFALEETQYF.

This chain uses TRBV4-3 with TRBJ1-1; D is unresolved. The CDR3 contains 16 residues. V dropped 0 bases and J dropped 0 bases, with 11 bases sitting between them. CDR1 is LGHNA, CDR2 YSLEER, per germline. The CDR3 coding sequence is TGCGCCAGCAGCCAAGATTACACGCGGATGAACACTGAAGCTTTCTTT. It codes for CASSQDYTRMNTEAFF.

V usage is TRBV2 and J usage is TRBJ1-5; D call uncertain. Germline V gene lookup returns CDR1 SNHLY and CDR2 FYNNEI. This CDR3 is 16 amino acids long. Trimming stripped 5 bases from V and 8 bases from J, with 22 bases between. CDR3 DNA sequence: TGTGCCAGCAGTATCGTCGGCAGTTCCGTTGCAGAGCCCCAGCATTTT. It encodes CASSIVGSSVAEPQHF.

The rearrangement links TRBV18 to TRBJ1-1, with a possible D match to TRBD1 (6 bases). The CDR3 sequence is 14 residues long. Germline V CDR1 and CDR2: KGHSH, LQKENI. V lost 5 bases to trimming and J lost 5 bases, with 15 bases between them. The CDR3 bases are TGTGCCAGCTCAGACAATACAGGGATTACTGAAGCTTTCTTT. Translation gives CASSDNTGITEAFF.

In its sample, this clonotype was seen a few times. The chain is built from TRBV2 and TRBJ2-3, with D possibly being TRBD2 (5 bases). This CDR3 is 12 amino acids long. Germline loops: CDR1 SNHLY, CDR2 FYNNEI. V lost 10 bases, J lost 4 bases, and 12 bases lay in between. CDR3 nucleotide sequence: TGTGCCATCGAGGACGGGGCAGATACGCAGTATTTT. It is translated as CAIEDGADTQYF.

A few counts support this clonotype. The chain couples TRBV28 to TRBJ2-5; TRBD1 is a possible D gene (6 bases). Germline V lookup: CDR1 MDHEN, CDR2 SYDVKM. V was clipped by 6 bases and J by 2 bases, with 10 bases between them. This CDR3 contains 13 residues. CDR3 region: CASSRQDQETQYF. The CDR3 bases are TGTGCCAGCAGCCGACAGGATCAAGAGACCCAGTACTTC. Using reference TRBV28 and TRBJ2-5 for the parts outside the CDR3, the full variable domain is DVKVTQSSRYLVKRTGEKVFLECVQDMDHENMFWYRQDPGLGLRLIYFSYDVKMKEKGDIPEGYSVSREKKERFSLILESASTNQTSMYLCASSRQDQETQYFGPGTRLLVL.

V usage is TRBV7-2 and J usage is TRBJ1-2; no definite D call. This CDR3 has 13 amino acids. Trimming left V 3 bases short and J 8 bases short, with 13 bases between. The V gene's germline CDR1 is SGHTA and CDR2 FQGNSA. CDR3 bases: TGTGCCAGCAGCTTCGGCCCCGTCAGAGGCTACACCTTC. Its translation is CASSFGPVRGYTF.

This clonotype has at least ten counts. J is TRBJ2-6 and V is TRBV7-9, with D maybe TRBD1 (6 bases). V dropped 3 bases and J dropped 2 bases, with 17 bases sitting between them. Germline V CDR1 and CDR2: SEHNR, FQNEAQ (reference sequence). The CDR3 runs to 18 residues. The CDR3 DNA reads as TGTGCCAGCAGCTTCTATAGGGTATCAGGGGCTGGGGCCAACGTCCTGACTTTC. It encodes CASSFYRVSGAGANVLTF. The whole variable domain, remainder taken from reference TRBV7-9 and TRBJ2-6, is DTGVSQNPRHKITKRGQNVTFRCDPISEHNRLYWYRQTLGQGPEFLTYFQNEAQLEKSRLLSDRFSAERPKGSFSTLEIQRTEQGDSAMYLCASSFYRVSGAGANVLTFGAGSRLTVL.

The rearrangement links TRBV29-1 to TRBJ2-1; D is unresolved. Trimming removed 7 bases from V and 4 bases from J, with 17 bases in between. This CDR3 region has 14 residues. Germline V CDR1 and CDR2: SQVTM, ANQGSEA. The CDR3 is CSALVALSYNEQFF. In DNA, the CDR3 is TGCAGCGCCCTTGTGGCCTTATCGTACAATGAGCAGTTCTTC.

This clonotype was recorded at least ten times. CDR3 loop: CASSDRMQPQHF. The CDR3 DNA reads as TGCGCCAGCAGTGACCGAATGCAGCCCCAGCATTTT. This rearrangement joins TRBV10-1 to TRBJ1-5, with D uncertain. With 3 bases removed from V and 7 bases from J, the gap between germline ends came to 7 bases. Germline CDR1 and CDR2: WNHNN and SYGVQD (reference sequence). The length of the CDR3 is 12 residues.

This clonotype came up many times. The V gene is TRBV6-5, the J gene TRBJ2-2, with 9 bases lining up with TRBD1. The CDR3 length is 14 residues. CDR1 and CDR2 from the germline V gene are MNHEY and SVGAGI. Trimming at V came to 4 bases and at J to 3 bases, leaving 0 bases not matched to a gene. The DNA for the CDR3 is TGTGCCAGCAGTTGGACAGGGGACACCGGGGAGCTGTTTTTT. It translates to CASSWTGDTGELFF.

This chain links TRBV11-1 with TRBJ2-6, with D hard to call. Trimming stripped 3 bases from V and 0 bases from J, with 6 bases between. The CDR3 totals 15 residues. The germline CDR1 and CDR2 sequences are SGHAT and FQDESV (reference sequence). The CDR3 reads CASSFSNSGANVLTF. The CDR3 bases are TGTGCCAGCAGCTTCTCAAACTCTGGGGCCAACGTCCTGACTTTC.

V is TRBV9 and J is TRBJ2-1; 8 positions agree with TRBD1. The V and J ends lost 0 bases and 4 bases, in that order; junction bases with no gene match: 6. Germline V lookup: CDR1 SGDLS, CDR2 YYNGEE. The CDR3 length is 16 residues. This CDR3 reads CASSVAAGQVYNEQFF. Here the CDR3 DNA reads TGTGCCAGCAGCGTAGCCGCGGGACAGGTATACAATGAGCAGTTCTTC.

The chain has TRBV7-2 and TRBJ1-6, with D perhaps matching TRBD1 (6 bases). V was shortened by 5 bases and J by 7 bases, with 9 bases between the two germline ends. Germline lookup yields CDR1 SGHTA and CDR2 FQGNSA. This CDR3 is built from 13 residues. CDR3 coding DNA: TGTGCCAGCAGCCGGGACAAAAATTCACCCCTCCACTTT. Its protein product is CASSRDKNSPLHF.

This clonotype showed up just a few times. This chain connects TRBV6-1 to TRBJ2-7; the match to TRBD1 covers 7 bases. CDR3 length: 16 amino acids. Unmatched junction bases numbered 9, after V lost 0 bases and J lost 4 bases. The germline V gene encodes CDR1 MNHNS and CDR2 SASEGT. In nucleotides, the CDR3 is TGTGCCAGCAGTGAAGCAGGGACAGCGATGGGATACGAGCAGTACTTC. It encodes CASSEAGTAMGYEQYF.

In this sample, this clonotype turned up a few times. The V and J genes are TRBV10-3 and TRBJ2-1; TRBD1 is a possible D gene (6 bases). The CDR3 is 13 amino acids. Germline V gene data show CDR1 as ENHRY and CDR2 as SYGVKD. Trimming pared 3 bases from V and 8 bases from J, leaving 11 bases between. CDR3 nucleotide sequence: TGTGCCATCAGTGAACAGGGAATCCATGAGCAGTTCTTC. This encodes CAISEQGIHEQFF.

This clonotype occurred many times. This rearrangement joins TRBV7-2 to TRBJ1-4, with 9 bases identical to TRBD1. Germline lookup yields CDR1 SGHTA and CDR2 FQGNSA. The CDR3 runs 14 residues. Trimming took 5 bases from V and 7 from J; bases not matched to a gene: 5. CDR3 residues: CASSPHRGREKLFF. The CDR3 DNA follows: TGTGCCAGCAGCCCACACAGGGGGCGTGAAAAACTGTTTTTT.

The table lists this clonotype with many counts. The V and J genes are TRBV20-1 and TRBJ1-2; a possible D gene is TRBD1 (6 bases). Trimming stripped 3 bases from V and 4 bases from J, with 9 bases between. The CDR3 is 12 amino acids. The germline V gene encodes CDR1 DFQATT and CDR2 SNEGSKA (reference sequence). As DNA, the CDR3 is TGCAGTGCTAGGGTAGGGGGCTATGGCTACACCTTC. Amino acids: CSARVGGYGYTF.

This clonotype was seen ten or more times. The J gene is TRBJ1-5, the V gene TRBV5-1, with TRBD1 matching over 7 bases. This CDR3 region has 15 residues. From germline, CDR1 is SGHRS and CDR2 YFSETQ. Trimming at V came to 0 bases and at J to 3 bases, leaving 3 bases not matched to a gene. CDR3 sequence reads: CASSLGGTDNQPQHF. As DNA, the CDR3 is TGCGCCAGCAGCTTGGGAGGGACAGACAATCAGCCCCAGCATTTT.

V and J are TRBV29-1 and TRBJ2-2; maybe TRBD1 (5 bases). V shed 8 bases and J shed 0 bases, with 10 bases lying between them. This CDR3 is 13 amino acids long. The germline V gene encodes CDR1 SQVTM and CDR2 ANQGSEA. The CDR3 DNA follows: TGCAGCTCAACAGGCCCGAACACCGGGGAGCTGTTTTTT. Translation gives CSSTGPNTGELFF.